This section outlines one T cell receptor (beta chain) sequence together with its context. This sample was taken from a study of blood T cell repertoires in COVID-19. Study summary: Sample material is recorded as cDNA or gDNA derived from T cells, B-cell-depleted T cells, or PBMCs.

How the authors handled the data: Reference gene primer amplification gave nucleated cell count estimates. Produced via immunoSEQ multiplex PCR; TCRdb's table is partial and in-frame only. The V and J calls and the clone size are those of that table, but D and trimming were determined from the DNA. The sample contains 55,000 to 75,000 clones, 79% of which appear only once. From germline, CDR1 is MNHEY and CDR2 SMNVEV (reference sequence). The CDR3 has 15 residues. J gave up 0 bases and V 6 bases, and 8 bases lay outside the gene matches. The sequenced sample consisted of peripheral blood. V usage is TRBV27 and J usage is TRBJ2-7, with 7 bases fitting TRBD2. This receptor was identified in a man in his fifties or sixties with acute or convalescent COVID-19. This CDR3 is CASRSSGGISYEQYF. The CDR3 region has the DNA TGTGCCAGCAGGTCGTCCGGGGGGATCTCCTACGAGCAGTACTTC.